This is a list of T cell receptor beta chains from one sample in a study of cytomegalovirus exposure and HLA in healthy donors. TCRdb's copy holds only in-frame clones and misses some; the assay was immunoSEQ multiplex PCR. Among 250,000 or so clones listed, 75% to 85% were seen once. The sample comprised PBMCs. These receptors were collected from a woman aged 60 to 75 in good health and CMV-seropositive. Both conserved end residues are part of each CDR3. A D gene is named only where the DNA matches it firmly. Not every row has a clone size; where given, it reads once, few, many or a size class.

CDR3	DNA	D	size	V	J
CATQPTGSENEKLFF	TGTGCCACCCAACCAACGGGGTCGGAGAATGAAAAACTGTTTTTT	NA	NA	TRBV10-3	TRBJ1-4
CAWKLGISSQETQYF	TGTGCCTGGAAGCTCGGGATTTCGAGCCAAGAGACCCAGTACTTC	NA	NA	TRBV30	TRBJ2-5
CASSFPNSPLHF	TGTGCCAGCAGCTTTCCAAATTCACCCCTCCACTTT	NA	NA	TRBV7-3	TRBJ1-6
CASSPTSTNTGELFF	TGCGCCAGCAGCCCAACTAGCACGAACACCGGGGAGCTGTTTTTT	NA	NA	TRBV5-1	TRBJ2-2
CASSPPTGKNTEAFF	TGTGCCAGCTCACCACCGACAGGGAAGAACACTGAAGCTTTCTTT	TRBD1	NA	TRBV18	TRBJ1-1
CASERGQNENLFYEQYF	TGCGCCAGCGAGAGGGGACAGAACGAGAATTTGTTCTACGAGCAGTACTTC	TRBD1	NA	TRBV5-1	TRBJ2-7
CASSLQGDGYTF	TGCGCCAGCAGCCTTCAGGGGGATGGCTACACCTTC	TRBD1	NA	TRBV4-1	TRBJ1-2
CASRGQGVTSSYNEQFF	TGTGCCAGCAGAGGACAGGGGGTTACTTCCTCCTACAATGAGCAGTTCTTC	TRBD1	NA	TRBV27	TRBJ2-1
CASSGGTGVYEQYF	TGTGCCAGCAGCGGAGGGACAGGGGTTTACGAGCAGTACTTC	TRBD1	few	TRBV9	TRBJ2-7
CASGQDINYGYTF	TGTGCCAGCGGACAGGACATTAACTATGGCTACACCTTC	TRBD1	NA	TRBV27	TRBJ1-2
CASSPGQSYGYTF	TGTGCCAGCTCACCTGGACAGAGCTATGGCTACACCTTC	NA	NA	TRBV18	TRBJ1-2
CASSQRGTSGRGEQFF	TGTGCCAGCAGTCAAAGGGGGACTAGCGGGAGGGGTGAGCAGTTCTTC	TRBD2	NA	TRBV7-3	TRBJ2-1
CASSPTGGETQYF	TGTGCCAGCTCACCGACGGGGGGGGAGACCCAGTACTTC	TRBD2	NA	TRBV18	TRBJ2-5
CASSRGTGGTEAFF	TGCGCCAGCAGCCGGGGGACCGGTGGGACTGAAGCTTTCTTT	NA	once	TRBV5-1	TRBJ1-1
CASRNSNFYEQYF	TGTGCCAGCAGGAACAGCAATTTCTACGAGCAGTACTTC	NA	NA	TRBV14	TRBJ2-7
CASSPLGRDTDTQYF	TGTGCCAGCTCACCATTGGGGCGAGACACAGATACGCAGTATTTT	NA	NA	TRBV18	TRBJ2-3
CASSPHRGRLSSPLHF	TGTGCCAGCAGCCCCCACAGGGGGAGGTTGAGTTCACCCCTCCACTTT	TRBD1	NA	TRBV27	TRBJ1-6
CASSFLDRGRWSNQPQHF	TGTGCCAGCAGCTTCCTCGACAGGGGGCGTTGGAGCAATCAGCCCCAGCATTTT	TRBD1	NA	TRBV11-3	TRBJ1-5
CASSFRVLNSPLHF	TGTGCCAGCAGCTTCCGGGTCCTTAATTCACCCCTCCACTTT	NA	NA	TRBV5-6	TRBJ1-6
CASRPWGGDQPQHF	TGCGCCAGCAGGCCCTGGGGGGGGGATCAGCCCCAGCATTTT	NA	few	TRBV10-2	TRBJ1-5
CASSPSDRNTEAFF	TGTGCCAGCAGCCCTTCGGACAGGAACACTGAAGCTTTCTTT	NA	NA	TRBV9	TRBJ1-1
CASSLELAGFSEQYF	TGTGCCAGCAGCTTAGAATTAGCGGGGTTCAGCGAGCAGTACTTC	TRBD2	NA	TRBV11-3	TRBJ2-7
CASSFTGTVSYEQYF	TGCGCCAGCAGCTTCACCGGGACTGTCTCCTACGAGCAGTACTTC	NA	NA	TRBV5-1	TRBJ2-7
CASSSGGYNEQFF	TGCGCCAGCAGCTCTGGAGGCTACAATGAGCAGTTCTTC	NA	NA	TRBV5-1	TRBJ2-1
CASSLEGQQAFF	TGTGCCAGCAGCTTAGAGGGACAGCAAGCTTTCTTT	TRBD1	NA	TRBV7-9	TRBJ1-1
CASTRREGGELFF	TGTGCCAGCACTCGGAGGGAGGGCGGGGAGCTGTTTTTT	TRBD2	NA	TRBV5-4	TRBJ2-2
CASSRTVYSNQPQHF	TGTGCCAGCAGCCGGACAGTTTATAGCAATCAGCCCCAGCATTTT	NA	NA	TRBV6-5	TRBJ1-5
CASRRQGGKLFF	TGTGCCAGCAGGAGACAGGGCGGAAAACTGTTTTTT	TRBD1	NA	TRBV7-9	TRBJ1-4
CASSTSYSGSWFF	TGTGCCAGCAGCACCAGTTATAGCGGGAGTTGGTTCTTC	TRBD2	NA	TRBV7-9	TRBJ2-1
CASSLGQALNEKLFF	TGCGCCAGCAGCTTGGGACAGGCCCTTAATGAAAAACTGTTTTTT	NA	NA	TRBV5-1	TRBJ1-4
CASSPKTGFGYTF	TGTGCCAGCTCACCGAAGACAGGGTTTGGCTACACCTTC	TRBD1	NA	TRBV18	TRBJ1-2
CSVDALAREGNNEQFF	TGCAGCGTTGACGCCTTAGCGCGGGAAGGGAACAATGAGCAGTTCTTC	NA	few	TRBV29-1	TRBJ2-1
CASSLVRSSYNEQFF	TGTGCCAGCAGCTTAGTCCGTAGCTCCTACAATGAGCAGTTCTTC	NA	NA	TRBV11-2	TRBJ2-1
CASSPTSGYEQYF	TGTGCCAGCAGCCCTACTAGCGGCTACGAGCAGTACTTC	TRBD2	NA	TRBV7-9	TRBJ2-7
CASSIGQLGFEQYF	TGTGCCAGTAGTATTGGACAGCTAGGCTTCGAGCAGTACTTC	NA	few	TRBV19	TRBJ2-7
CASTRMGREGANEQFF	TGTGCCAGCACCCGAATGGGGCGGGAGGGGGCCAATGAGCAGTTCTTC	TRBD2	NA	TRBV7-2	TRBJ2-1
CASSRTGTSYEQYF	TGTGCCAGCAGCAGGACAGGGACCTCCTACGAGCAGTACTTC	TRBD1	NA	TRBV27	TRBJ2-7
CASSRQGAGANVLTF	TGTGCCAGCTCACGACAGGGGGCTGGGGCCAACGTCCTGACTTTC	TRBD1	NA	TRBV18	TRBJ2-6
CASSQDPQGLVGYTF	TGTGCCAGCAGCCAAGATCCTCAGGGACTGGTTGGATACACCTTC	NA	NA	TRBV4-2	TRBJ1-2
CASSVGGGTSANEQFF	TGTGCCAGCAGCGTAGGTGGTGGGACTAGCGCTAATGAGCAGTTCTTC	TRBD2	once	TRBV9	TRBJ2-1
CASRPGDRSSYEQYF	TGCGCCAGCAGACCTGGGGACAGATCCTCCTACGAGCAGTACTTC	TRBD1	NA	TRBV5-1	TRBJ2-7
CAWRGQGGQPQHF	TGTGCCTGGAGGGGACAGGGCGGACAGCCCCAGCATTTT	TRBD1	NA	TRBV30	TRBJ1-5
CASSPTAGNTEAFF	TGTGCCAGCAGCCCTACGGCAGGTAACACTGAAGCTTTCTTT	NA	few	TRBV7-3	TRBJ1-1
CASSYGGLANTEAFF	TGTGCCAGCAGTTACGGAGGACTCGCGAACACTGAAGCTTTCTTT	NA	few	TRBV6-5	TRBJ1-1
CSVSTSRVSGNTIYF	TGCAGCGTTTCAACCTCTCGGGTCTCCGGAAACACCATATATTTT	NA	NA	TRBV29-1	TRBJ1-3
CATSREGVVYEQYF	TGTGCCACCAGCAGAGAGGGAGTAGTTTACGAGCAGTACTTC	NA	few	TRBV15	TRBJ2-7
CASSLGVGSSYEQYF	TGTGCCAGCAGCTTGGGTGTCGGGAGCTCCTACGAGCAGTACTTC	NA	NA	TRBV5-4	TRBJ2-7
CAWSPTGGPGTEAFF	TGTGCCTGGAGTCCTACAGGGGGCCCTGGGACTGAAGCTTTCTTT	TRBD1	NA	TRBV30	TRBJ1-1
CASSRLAGMGDGETQYF	TGTGCCAGTAGTAGACTAGCGGGAATGGGCGACGGTGAGACCCAGTACTTC	TRBD2	NA	TRBV19	TRBJ2-5
CSVAEGSSLNTEAFF	TGCAGCGTAGCCGAGGGTAGTAGTTTGAACACTGAAGCTTTCTTT	NA	once	TRBV29-1	TRBJ1-1